The 4 T cell receptor beta chains below come from one sample, sequenced in a study of Graves' ophthalmopathy and Graves' hyperthyroidism. RNA transcripts yielded amplified TCR beta CDR3 regions. The authors performed first-round RT-PCR with HTBI primers and then a second-round multiplex PCR. Using its own MiXCR run on the multiplex PCR reads, TCRdb lists one record per CDR3 protein. Seen here are around 670,000 distinct CDR3 sequences, 40% observed once, and the top ten hold 35% to 55%. Sequencing was performed on peripheral blood. The receptors were sampled from an adult man with Graves' ophthalmopathy.

The V call is TRBV7-9, the J call TRBJ2-2; 11 bases match TRBD1. In germline, CDR1 is SEHNR, CDR2 FQNEAQ (reference sequence). Trimming took 5 bases from V and 4 from J; bases not matched to a gene: 9. The CDR3 extends over 17 amino acids. The CDR3 reads CASSRTVDRGRTGELFF. The CDR3 DNA is TGTGCCAGCAGCCGCACAGTGGACAGGGGGCGCACCGGGGAGCTGTTTTTT.

V gene TRBV29-1 combines with J gene TRBJ1-2; 8 bases align to TRBD1. J gave up 8 bases and V 6 bases, and 2 bases lay outside the gene matches. CDR1 is SQVTM, CDR2 ANQGSEA, per germline. This CDR3 comprises 10 residues. CDR3 sequence reads: CSVRQGGYTF. CDR3 DNA sequence: TGCAGCGTGAGACAGGGGGGCTACACCTTC. Full variable domain (remainder filled in from reference TRBV29-1 and TRBJ1-2): SAVISQKPSRDICQRGTSLTIQCQVDSQVTMMFWYRQQPGQSLTLIATANQGSEATYESGFVIDKFPISRPNLTFSTLTVSNMSPEDSSIYLCSVRQGGYTFGSGTRLTVV.

This clonotype was detected ten times or more. The V call is TRBV9, the J call TRBJ1-1, with 7 bases matching TRBD1. Germline CDR1 and CDR2: SGDLS and YYNGEE. The CDR3 is 14 amino acids. V gave up 0 bases and J gave up 6 bases; unmatched junction bases: 5. The CDR3 protein is CASSVGDRSAEAFF. The CDR3 DNA reads as TGTGCCAGCAGCGTAGGGGACAGATCCGCTGAAGCTTTCTTT.

Comment on this clonotype: The junction departs from germline at one end; a sequencing error may be responsible. The rearrangement joins TRBV25-1 to TRBJ1-2; weak D call: TRBD1 (5 bases). The CDR3 extends over 14 amino acids. Germline CDR1 is MGHDK and CDR2 is SYGVNS. The CDR3 DNA reads TGTGCCAGCAGCCGCACAGGAGTGATGTTTAGCTACACCTTT. This translates into CASSRTGVMFSYTF.